A selection of T cell receptor beta chains follows, all from one sample in a study of cytomegalovirus exposure and HLA in healthy donors. Measured with immunoSEQ multiplex PCR; TCRdb has only the in-frame clones, and not every one. The sample lists 120,000 or so clones, 15% to 19% occurring once. The sequencing sample was made of PBMCs. These receptors were collected from a woman aged 18-29 years in good health and CMV-seronegative. CDR3s include the opening cysteine and the closing phenylalanine or tryptophan. D genes are given only for firm matches. Only some rows state a clone size, as once, few, many or a class for expanded clones.

d_call	v_call	j_call	clone_size	cdr3_aa
TRBD2	TRBV30	TRBJ2-1	.	CAWSSAASGAREQFF
.	TRBV19	TRBJ1-2	few	CASNPGGALYTF
TRBD2	TRBV5-1	TRBJ2-3	.	CASSSRLAGGTDTQYF
.	TRBV19	TRBJ1-1	.	CASSHQGNTEAFF
TRBD1	TRBV28	TRBJ1-4	.	CASSQSGTGSSGYRKLFF
TRBD2	TRBV4-2	TRBJ2-7	many	CASSQGLAGSYEQYF
.	TRBV7-6	TRBJ1-3	.	CASSLARGSSGNTIYF
TRBD2	TRBV30	TRBJ2-1	few	CAWSVPSGGTNEQFF
.	TRBV5-1	TRBJ2-2	.	CASSLDLAMEGELFF
.	TRBV7-2	TRBJ1-1	.	CASSVVGGTEAFF
.	TRBV19	TRBJ1-1	.	CASSQGGTEAFF
TRBD1	TRBV5-1	TRBJ1-1	.	CASSRRGQENTEAFF
TRBD2	TRBV5-1	TRBJ2-7	.	CASSSGGSYEQYF
.	TRBV2	TRBJ2-7	.	CASSVRRGAYEQYF
.	TRBV6-5	TRBJ1-4	.	CASSYQVNEKLFF
.	TRBV27	TRBJ1-6	.	CASRRVADNSPLHF
.	TRBV15	TRBJ1-1	.	CATSRERGTEAFF
TRBD1	TRBV27	TRBJ2-6	.	CASSSTGAGANVLTF
.	TRBV2	TRBJ2-2	.	CASVPGGGGELFF
TRBD2	TRBV13	TRBJ2-3	few	CASSFSGTSTDTQYF
.	TRBV19	TRBJ2-1	.	CASSIARNNEQFF
TRBD1	TRBV11-2	TRBJ1-2	few	CASSLRQGIMYGYTF
TRBD2	TRBV9	TRBJ2-3	.	CASSVKTSSDTQYF
.	TRBV5-6	TRBJ1-1	few	CASSFRQDTEAFF
.	TRBV4-3	TRBJ2-3	.	CASSQGTGEADTQYF
TRBD1	TRBV10-3	TRBJ1-4	.	CAISAGGIGEKLFF
TRBD1	TRBV5-8	TRBJ1-2	.	CASRSRQGAYGYTF
TRBD1	TRBV6-6	TRBJ1-5	few	CASSQGQGRSNQPQHF
TRBD1	TRBV7-8	TRBJ1-2	few	CASSPKGQRLYGYTF
TRBD1	TRBV7-9	TRBJ2-6	few	CASSRTGAGANVLTF
TRBD1	TRBV28	TRBJ1-2	few	CAIGRAGGGYTF
.	TRBV28	TRBJ2-3	few	CASSLPSLEPTDTQYF
.	TRBV30	TRBJ1-6	few	CAWTRIGVGSPLHF
.	TRBV7-2	TRBJ2-3	few	CASSLGPLAGTDTQYF
.	TRBV19	TRBJ2-6	.	CASSTRTVSGANVLTF
TRBD2	TRBV6-6	TRBJ2-1	few	CASSRTSGSNEQFF
.	TRBV5-1	TRBJ1-4	few	CASSSGGATNEKLFF
.	TRBV5-4	TRBJ2-5	.	CASSLGGNRETQYF
TRBD2	TRBV5-6	TRBJ2-7	.	CASTPGGGSYSYEQYF
.	TRBV5-1	TRBJ1-1	few	CASSWGGGVTEAFF
TRBD2	TRBV10-3	TRBJ2-2	.	CATGLAGDTGELFF